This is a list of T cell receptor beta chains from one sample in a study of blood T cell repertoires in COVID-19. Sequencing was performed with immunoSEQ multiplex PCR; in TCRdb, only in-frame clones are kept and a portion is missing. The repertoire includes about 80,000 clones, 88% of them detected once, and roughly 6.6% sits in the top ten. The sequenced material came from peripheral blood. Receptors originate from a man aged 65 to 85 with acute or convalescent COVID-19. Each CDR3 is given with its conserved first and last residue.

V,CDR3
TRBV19,CASSGGVHEQYF
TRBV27,CASSFWSSGSSNEQYF
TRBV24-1,CATSDPTSTGEQFF
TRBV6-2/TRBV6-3,CASSWSSETGELFF
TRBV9,CASSVGGDTGELFF
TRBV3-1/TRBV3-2,CASSQADSGYTF
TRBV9,CASSAQTGAQETQYF
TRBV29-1,CSVPTGGTDTQYF
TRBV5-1,CASSLSLNEKLFF
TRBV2,CASSGLNEQFF
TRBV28,CASNRWGFTGNQPQHF
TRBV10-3,CAIQRGEGDNEKLFF
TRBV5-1,CASSNGRVNSPLHF
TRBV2,CASSGQGISQPQHF
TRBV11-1,CASSLIQGTSYEQYF
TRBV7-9,CASSQSGSGETQYF
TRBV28,CASSAHVTGGPYEQYF
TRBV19,CASSMGDYPRGYTF
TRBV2,CASSELTGVQPQHF
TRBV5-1,CASSLAPTATNYGYTF
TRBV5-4,CASSETGLAGFYNEQFF
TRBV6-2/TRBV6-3,CASSYGTGYNSPLHF
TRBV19,CASSRGQAGWREKLFF
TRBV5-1,CASSLPQGDTGELFF
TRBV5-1,CASSFGGATNEKLFF
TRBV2,CASRESTGAGELFF
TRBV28,CASSLGQAISNEKLFF
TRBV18,CASSRPGLENMNEQFF
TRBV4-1,CASSQVQTGELFF
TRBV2,CASSYSGYAYTF
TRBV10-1,CASSEVSSGSLSYNEQFF
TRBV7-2,CASSLTSGTITDTQYF
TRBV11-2,CASSLRPGEKLFF
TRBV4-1,CASSRLITSTQETQYF
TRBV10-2,CASSGLGGGELFF
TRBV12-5,CASGTGLAGGLSDEQFF
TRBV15,CATSRVAGGYEQYF
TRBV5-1,CASSWGLAGGPVNEQFF
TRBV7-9,CASTGEGNTGELFF
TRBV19,CASKSPTVGGNEKLFF
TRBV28,CASSITGVNQPQHF
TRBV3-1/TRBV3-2,CASSQGQGHNSPLHF
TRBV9,CASNEEGALNQPQHF
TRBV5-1,CASSTGQGRVDEQFF
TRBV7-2,CASSLSGGLGSPLHF
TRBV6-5,CASSKIAGGVYEQYF